These 3 T cell receptor beta chains were all obtained from the same sample, sequenced in a study of post-analysis software for immune sequencing data. For these TCRs, the target antigens are not known. cDNA libraries of TCR beta carried unique molecular identifiers. Each CDR3 protein gets one entry after TCRdb re-called the PCR reads with MiXCR. The sample has a few hundred thousand distinct CDR3 sequences, 35% to 40% seen once. The study, taken as a whole, reports: Elevated frequency relative to controls characterized 4 or 5 TRBV segments in patients, TRBV5-6, TRBV5-1 and TRBV20-1 among them.

Sequenced material: blood. The receptors derive from a girl under 18 with multiple sclerosis.

This sequence joins TRBV7-6 and TRBJ1-1, with D unresolved. CDR1 and CDR2 from the germline V gene are SGHVS and FNYEAQ. Trimming stripped 1 base from V and 6 bases from J, with 12 bases between. There are 14 residues in the CDR3. The CDR3 protein is CASSLGPGKAEAFF. The CDR3 region has the DNA TGTGCCAGCAGCTTAGGTCCGGGAAAGGCTGAAGCTTTCTTT. Based on the CDR3 plus reference TRBV7-6 and TRBJ1-1, the full variable domain is GAGVSQSPRYKVTKRGQDVALRCDPISGHVSLYWYRQALGQGPEFLTYFNYEAQQDKSGLPNDRFSAERPEGSISTLTIQRTEQRDSAMYRCASSLGPGKAEAFFGQGTRLTVV.

J is TRBJ1-2 and V is TRBV7-9; 8 bases agree with TRBD1. The junction had 11 bases not matched to a gene; V was cut back by 3 bases and J by 8 bases. CDR3 length: 15 amino acids. Germline V gives CDR1 SEHNR, CDR2 FQNEAQ (reference sequence). The CDR3 is CASSFNTQGGGGYTF. CDR3 sequence (DNA): TGTGCCAGCAGCTTCAACACACAGGGGGGAGGAGGCTACACCTTC.

This rearrangement joins TRBV5-1 to TRBJ2-5; 10 nucleotides agree with TRBD1. Germline CDR1 SGHRS, CDR2 YFSETQ. Trimming cost V 3 bases and J 2 bases; bases outside gene matches: 4. This CDR3 is 15 amino acids long. CDR3 nucleotides: TGCGCCAGCAGCTCGGGACAGGGGAGACAAGAGACCCAGTACTTC. It translates to CASSSGQGRQETQYF.